What follows are 10 T cell receptor beta chains derived from one specimen sequenced in a study of blood T cell repertoires in COVID-19. Sequencing was performed with immunoSEQ multiplex PCR; in TCRdb, only in-frame clones are kept and a portion is missing. The sample holds about 190,000 clones; approximately 88% are singletons and the top ten take 5.5% to 7.5%. The specimen sequenced was peripheral blood. The receptor set was obtained from a man between 40 and 49 years old with acute or convalescent COVID-19.

The chain joins TRBV15 to TRBJ2-3; D might be TRBD1 (6 bases). The CDR3 totals 14 residues. The germline V gene encodes CDR1 LNHNV and CDR2 YYDKDF (reference sequence). Deletions cut 8 bases from V and 4 bases from J, with 16 bases between. The CDR3 sequence is CATETGSNPDTQYF. The CDR3 nucleotides read TGTGCCACCGAAACAGGGTCTAACCCAGATACGCAGTATTTT.

V and J are TRBV5-4 and TRBJ2-5; a weak D match, TRBD2 (7 bases). Deletions cut 5 bases from V and 4 bases from J, with 15 bases between. The CDR3 length is 14 residues. Germline V gene lookup returns CDR1 SGHNT and CDR2 YYREEE (reference sequence). CDR3 sequence: CASSLAGAGETQYF. Here the CDR3 DNA reads TGTGCCAGCAGTCTCGCGGGGGCTGGAGAGACCCAGTACTTC.

The gene calls are TRBV5-1 and TRBJ1-1; 8 positions match TRBD1. The V gene end was trimmed by 6 bases and the J gene end by 2 bases; junction bases not matched to a gene: 18. The CDR3 runs 18 residues. Germline V CDR1 and CDR2: SGHRS, YFSETQ. Here the CDR3 reads CASTGTTGAWGTNTEAFF. CDR3 bases: TGCGCCAGCACCGGGACGACAGGGGCCTGGGGAACAAACACTGAAGCTTTCTTT.

This clone appeared once. V is TRBV13 and J is TRBJ2-3, with 9 nucleotides matching TRBD2. The germline V gene has CDR1 PRHDT and CDR2 FYEKMQ (reference sequence). After removal of 5 bases from V and 1 base from J, the junction contained 7 bases not matched to a gene. The CDR3 extends over 16 amino acids. The CDR3 region has the DNA TGTGCCAGCAGCCCCCGGACTAGCGCTCGCACAGATACGCAGTATTTT. Amino acid sequence: CASSPRTSARTDTQYF.

V gene TRBV9 combines with J gene TRBJ2-3; TRBD2 aligns across 12 bases. Germline trimming cut 0 bases from V and 10 bases from J; bases unmatched to any gene: 9. This CDR3 region has 16 residues. From germline, CDR1 is SGDLS and CDR2 YYNGEE. The CDR3 sequence: CASSVGTSGNGRAQYF. CDR3 DNA: TGTGCCAGCAGCGTAGGGACTAGCGGGAATGGTAGAGCGCAGTATTTT. Together with reference TRBV9 and TRBJ2-3, the CDR3 gives the full variable domain: DSGVTQTPKHLITATGQRVTLRCSPRSGDLSVYWYQQSLDQGLQFLIQYYNGEERAKGNILERFSAQQFPDLHSELNLSSLELGDSALYFCASSVGTSGNGRAQYFGPGTRLTVL.

This clone was detected only once. V gene TRBV19 combines with J gene TRBJ1-2; D might be TRBD1 (6 bases). There are 14 residues in the CDR3. V was shortened by 0 bases and J by 2 bases, with 7 bases between the two germline ends. Germline V gene lookup returns CDR1 LNHDA and CDR2 SQIVND (reference sequence). The CDR3 nucleotides read TGTGCCAGTAGTATAGACAGGGGCAACTATGGCTACACCTTC. Protein sequence: CASSIDRGNYGYTF.

The V gene is TRBV30, the J gene TRBJ2-5; D possibly corresponds to TRBD1 (5 bases). Germline assignment: CDR1 GTSNPN and CDR2 SVGIG (reference sequence). The CDR3 covers 14 residues. Deletions cut 0 bases from V and 0 bases from J, with 8 bases between. The CDR3 nucleotides read TGTGCCTGGAGTGTAGTGGACAACCAAGAGACCCAGTACTTC. Residues: CAWSVVDNQETQYF.

Details on this clone: The sample contains more than one DNA sequence encoding this CDR3. The chain combines TRBV12-3 or TRBV12-4 with TRBJ1-2; 10 bases are shared with TRBD1. The CDR3 length is 13 residues. The V segment lost 6 bases and the J segment 2 bases; nucleotides outside the gene matches: 0. CDR3 sequence: CASRTGGNYGYTF. Written as DNA, the CDR3 is TGTGCCAGCAGGACAGGGGGCAACTATGGCTACACCTTC.

The chain is built from TRBV7-2 and TRBJ2-1; 11 bases are a match to TRBD2. Germline V gives CDR1 SGHTA, CDR2 FQGNSA. Trimming at V came to 1 base and at J to 8 bases, leaving 4 bases not matched to a gene. The CDR3 loop spans 15 amino acids. This CDR3 reads CASSLGSGGVDEQFF. DNA for the CDR3: TGTGCCAGCAGCTTAGGTAGCGGGGGGGTCGATGAGCAGTTCTTC.

V and J are TRBV19 and TRBJ2-2; maybe TRBD2 (5 bases). The CDR3 is 14 amino acids. Germline V lookup: CDR1 LNHDA, CDR2 SQIVND (reference sequence). V gave up 6 bases and J gave up 6 bases, with 14 bases separating them. This chain's CDR3 is CASRLRRGPGELFF. CDR3 sequence (DNA): TGTGCCAGTAGATTACGCCGGGGTCCCGGGGAGCTGTTTTTT.